Below are 22 T cell receptor beta chains sequenced from a single sample in a study of beta chain features in type 1 diabetes. Every bit of the isolated RNA underwent reverse transcription, so sequencing read expressed TCRB transcripts. TCRdb keeps only in-frame clones here, not all; method: immunoSEQ multiplex PCR. The sample contains around 150,000 clones, less than 8.5% of which appear only once. Specimen: central memory CD4+ T cells from blood. The receptor set was obtained from a woman in her thirties in good health.

The sample holds a few counts of this clone. This chain uses TRBV7-2 with TRBJ2-5; D is ambiguous. Germline CDR1 is SGHTA and CDR2 is FQGNSA. The CDR3 runs to 13 residues. The V and J ends lost 5 bases and 6 bases respectively, with 13 bases between them. Here the CDR3 DNA reads TGTGCCAGCAGCCCACAGAAGGTGAAGACCCAGTACTTC. This translates into CASSPQKVKTQYF.

The rearrangement links TRBV6-6 to TRBJ1-1, with 7 bases that match TRBD1. The V gene's germline CDR1 is MNHNY and CDR2 SVGAGI (reference sequence). CDR3 length equals 14 residues. Trimming cost V 3 bases and J 4 bases; bases outside gene matches: 5. CDR3 amino acids: CASSYPGGFTEAFF. The CDR3, as DNA: TGTGCCAGCAGTTATCCAGGGGGTTTCACTGAAGCTTTCTTT.

The chain has TRBV18 and TRBJ2-7; a weak D match, TRBD1 (6 bases). Germline assignment: CDR1 KGHSH and CDR2 LQKENI. V was trimmed by 0 bases and J by 0 bases, leaving 24 bases between them. The CDR3 has 20 residues. CDR3 sequence (DNA): TGTGCCAGCTCACCACCGGGGTCCAGGGGTATCGTGGATGGCTCCTACGAGCAGTACTTC. This codes for CASSPPGSRGIVDGSYEQYF.

This clone has a handful of counts. The V and J genes are TRBV18 and TRBJ1-5; D is unresolved. The CDR3 runs 14 residues. The germline CDR1 and CDR2 sequences are KGHSH and LQKENI. V was clipped by 2 bases and J by 3 bases, with 8 bases between them. As DNA, the CDR3 is TGTGCCAGCTCACCAATGAGGGACAATCAGCCCCAGCATTTT. Translated: CASSPMRDNQPQHF.

In this sample, this clone turned up a few times. The V gene is TRBV4-3, the J gene TRBJ1-5; D is unclear. V was pared by 0 bases and J by 2 bases, with 11 bases between. Germline CDR1 is LGHNA and CDR2 is YSLEER. The CDR3 length is 16 residues. The CDR3 DNA reads as TGCGCCAGCAGCCAAGATCTTGAGGGTGGCAATCAGCCCCAGCATTTT. Its translation is CASSQDLEGGNQPQHF.

The chain has TRBV29-1 and TRBJ2-1, with TRBD2 matching 16 bases. CDR1 is SQVTM, CDR2 ANQGSEA, per germline. The CDR3 spans 16 residues. Trimming took 7 bases from V and 7 from J; bases not matched to a gene: 10. CDR3 nucleotide sequence: TGCAGCGCCCTTCCCGGGACTAGCGGGAGGGGTAATGAGCAGTTCTTC. Protein: CSALPGTSGRGNEQFF.

This clone showed up just a few times. The genes are TRBV15 and TRBJ2-1; TRBD2 matches 10 bases. V gave up 2 bases and J gave up 6 bases; unmatched junction bases: 4. CDR1 and CDR2 from the germline V gene are LNHNV and YYDKDF (reference sequence). This CDR3 is 15 amino acids long. CDR3 coding DNA: TGTGCCACCAGCAGAACTAGCGGGAACATCAATGAGCAGTTCTTC. It specifies CATSRTSGNINEQFF.

This clone was seen a handful of times. The chain carries TRBV4-1 and TRBJ2-2, with D maybe TRBD1 (5 bases). Trimming took 1 base from V and 0 from J, leaving 12 bases between them. From germline, CDR1 is MGHRA and CDR2 YSYEKL. The CDR3 spans 17 residues. CDR3 coding DNA: TGCGCCAGCAGCCAAGTAGGGGAACGTGCGAACACCGGGGAGCTGTTTTTT. Translated: CASSQVGERANTGELFF.

The V call is TRBV7-2, the J call TRBJ2-7, with TRBD1 matching 7 bases. The CDR3 runs 14 residues. CDR1 and CDR2 from the germline V gene are SGHTA and FQGNSA. J was trimmed by 7 bases and V by 2 bases; bases with no gene match: 8. The CDR3 nucleotides are TGTGCCAGCAGCTTACCGGGACAGATTACGGAGCAGTACTTC. This encodes CASSLPGQITEQYF.

In this sample, this clone turned up many times. Germline and junction disagree at one end, which may indicate a read error. CDR3 loop: CASSLAGQGTNEQFF. In DNA, the CDR3 is TGTGCTAGCAGCTTAGCTGGGCAGGGGACCAATGAGCAGTTCTTC. The chain employs TRBV7-7 and TRBJ2-1, with D possibly being TRBD1 (6 bases). This CDR3 region has 15 residues. Germline V gene lookup returns CDR1 SSHAT and CDR2 FNYEAQ (reference sequence).

This clone was seen many times. The chain is built from TRBV4-3 and TRBJ2-5; no clear D gene. CDR3 length equals 15 residues. The germline V and J ends were trimmed by 3 bases and 0 bases, with 11 bases remaining between them. Germline V gene lookup returns CDR1 LGHNA and CDR2 YSLEER. CDR3 loop: CASSQRYLDQETQYF. CDR3 DNA: TGCGCCAGCAGCCAGCGCTACCTAGACCAAGAGACCCAGTACTTC.

This clone has more than one count but fewer than ten. The V call is TRBV5-4, the J call TRBJ2-3, with TRBD2 as a possible D gene (6 bases). Trimming shortened V by 3 bases and J by 4 bases, and 12 bases separated the two germline ends. The germline V gene has CDR1 SGHNT and CDR2 YYREEE (reference sequence). The CDR3 is 14 amino acids. CDR3 sequence (DNA): TGTGCCAGCAGCTCAGGACTACGGGCAGATACGCAGTATTTT. Its translation is CASSSGLRADTQYF. Combining the CDR3 with reference TRBV5-4 and TRBJ2-3 gives the whole variable domain ETGVTQSPTHLIKTRGQQVTLRCSSQSGHNTVSWYQQALGQGPQFIFQYYREEENGRGNFPPRFSGLQFPNYSSELNVNALELDDSALYLCASSSGLRADTQYFGPGTRLTVL.

This clone was picked up a small number of times. The chain joins TRBV10-3 to TRBJ2-7, with a possible D match to TRBD1 (6 bases). This CDR3 region has 15 residues. The germline gives CDR1 ENHRY, CDR2 SYGVKD. Trimming cost V 1 base and J 3 bases, with 13 bases left between them. CDR3 sequence: CAISELEQGNYEQYF. The DNA for the CDR3 is TGTGCCATCAGTGAGTTGGAACAGGGAAACTACGAGCAGTACTTC.

Note on this clone: The same CDR3 arises from other DNA sequences in this sample as well. In nucleotides, the CDR3 is TGTGCCAGCAGTTTCAGGGGTGCGGGCAATCAGCCCCAGCATTTT. It codes for CASSFRGAGNQPQHF. The chain uses TRBV28 and TRBJ1-5; tentative D call: TRBD1 (6 bases). The germline gives CDR1 MDHEN, CDR2 SYDVKM. CDR3 length: 15 residues. V was pared by 3 bases and J by 2 bases, with 11 bases between.

This clone was seen at least ten times. This rearrangement joins TRBV23-1 to TRBJ2-1; 11 positions agree with TRBD2. TRBV23-1 is sorted into the ORF group, with uncertain function. The CDR3 covers 16 residues. Losses at the gene ends were 3 bases for V and 5 bases for J; bases not matched to a gene: 6. For the CDR3, the DNA is TGCGCCAGCAGTCAGAGTTTAGCGGGAGGGGACAATGAGCAGTTCTTC. Encoded protein: CASSQSLAGGDNEQFF.

Details on this clone: It is likely a read error, because the conserved phenylalanine at the end of the CDR3 is missing. The DNA is omitted, as the CDR3 cannot be located on it reliably, and the CDR3 follows TCRdb's listing. The chain joins TRBV28 to TRBJ1-1; the table's TRBD1 call for D was not verified on the DNA. CDR1 is MDHEN, CDR2 SYDVKM, per germline. The CDR3 is 12 residues long, counting both termini. The chain's CDR3 is CASSLSGRGTSL.

The V and J genes are TRBV4-3 and TRBJ2-3; tentative D call: TRBD2 (6 bases). The CDR3 is 17 amino acids. The V end was cut by 3 bases, the J end by 6 bases, with 22 bases between. Germline V gives CDR1 LGHNA, CDR2 YSLEER. CDR3 coding DNA: TGCGCCAGCAGCCACGGGGTAGTAGACGGGAGAGGGGATACGCAGTATTTT. Translated, it gives CASSHGVVDGRGDTQYF.

In its sample, this clone was seen many times. V and J are TRBV4-3 and TRBJ1-1; D remains unclear. CDR1 is LGHNA, CDR2 YSLEER, per germline. The germline V and J ends were trimmed by 2 bases and 0 bases, with 4 bases remaining between them. The length of the CDR3 is 13 residues. The chain's CDR3 is CASSQHLNTEAFF. CDR3 sequence (DNA): TGCGCCAGCAGCCAACACTTGAACACTGAAGCTTTCTTT.

This clone was counted a few times. The rearrangement joins TRBV19 to TRBJ2-2, with TRBD2 matching over 15 bases. The length of the CDR3 is 17 residues. The V segment lost 4 bases and the J segment 2 bases; nucleotides outside the gene matches: 2. The germline V gene has CDR1 LNHDA and CDR2 SQIVND (reference sequence). The CDR3 bases are TGTGCCAGTAGTAGGACTAGCGGGAGGGCCAACACCGGGGAGCTGTTTTTT. Its protein is CASSRTSGRANTGELFF. The complete variable domain, with remaining parts taken from reference TRBV19 and TRBJ2-2, reads DGGITQSPKYLFRKEGQNVTLSCEQNLNHDAMYWYRQDPGQGLRLIYYSQIVNDFQKGDIAEGYSVSREKKESFPLTVTSAQKNPTAFYLCASSRTSGRANTGELFFGEGSRLTVL.

The J gene is TRBJ2-1, the V gene TRBV6-1; D is unclear. The CDR3 contains 12 residues. Trimming stripped 8 bases from V and 7 bases from J, with 12 bases between. Germline lookup yields CDR1 MNHNS and CDR2 SASEGT. The CDR3 DNA is TGTGCCAGCCCTAGTTTTAGAAATGAGCAGTTCTTC. Translation: CASPSFRNEQFF.

In its sample, this clone was seen a few times. The chain employs TRBV9 and TRBJ2-2, with D tentatively TRBD2 (6 bases). Germline CDR1 SGDLS, CDR2 YYNGEE. The CDR3 is 18 amino acids. V lost 0 bases and J lost 0, with 15 bases in between. The CDR3 nucleotides are TGTGCCAGCAGCGTAGCTGCGGTAGCGGAGTCGAACACCGGGGAGCTGTTTTTT. Translated, it gives CASSVAAVAESNTGELFF.

The V gene is TRBV7-6, the J gene TRBJ2-5; D is uncertain. This CDR3 comprises 11 residues. Germline values: CDR1 SGHVS, CDR2 FNYEAQ. Trimming pared 5 bases from V and 3 bases from J, leaving 4 bases between. The CDR3, as DNA: TGTGCCAGCAGCCAAAAAGAGACCCAGTACTTC. It is translated as CASSQKETQYF. The variable domain in full, with the rest retrieved from reference TRBV7-6 and TRBJ2-5, is GAGVSQSPRYKVTKRGQDVALRCDPISGHVSLYWYRQALGQGPEFLTYFNYEAQQDKSGLPNDRFSAERPEGSISTLTIQRTEQRDSAMYRCASSQKETQYFGPGTRLLVL.